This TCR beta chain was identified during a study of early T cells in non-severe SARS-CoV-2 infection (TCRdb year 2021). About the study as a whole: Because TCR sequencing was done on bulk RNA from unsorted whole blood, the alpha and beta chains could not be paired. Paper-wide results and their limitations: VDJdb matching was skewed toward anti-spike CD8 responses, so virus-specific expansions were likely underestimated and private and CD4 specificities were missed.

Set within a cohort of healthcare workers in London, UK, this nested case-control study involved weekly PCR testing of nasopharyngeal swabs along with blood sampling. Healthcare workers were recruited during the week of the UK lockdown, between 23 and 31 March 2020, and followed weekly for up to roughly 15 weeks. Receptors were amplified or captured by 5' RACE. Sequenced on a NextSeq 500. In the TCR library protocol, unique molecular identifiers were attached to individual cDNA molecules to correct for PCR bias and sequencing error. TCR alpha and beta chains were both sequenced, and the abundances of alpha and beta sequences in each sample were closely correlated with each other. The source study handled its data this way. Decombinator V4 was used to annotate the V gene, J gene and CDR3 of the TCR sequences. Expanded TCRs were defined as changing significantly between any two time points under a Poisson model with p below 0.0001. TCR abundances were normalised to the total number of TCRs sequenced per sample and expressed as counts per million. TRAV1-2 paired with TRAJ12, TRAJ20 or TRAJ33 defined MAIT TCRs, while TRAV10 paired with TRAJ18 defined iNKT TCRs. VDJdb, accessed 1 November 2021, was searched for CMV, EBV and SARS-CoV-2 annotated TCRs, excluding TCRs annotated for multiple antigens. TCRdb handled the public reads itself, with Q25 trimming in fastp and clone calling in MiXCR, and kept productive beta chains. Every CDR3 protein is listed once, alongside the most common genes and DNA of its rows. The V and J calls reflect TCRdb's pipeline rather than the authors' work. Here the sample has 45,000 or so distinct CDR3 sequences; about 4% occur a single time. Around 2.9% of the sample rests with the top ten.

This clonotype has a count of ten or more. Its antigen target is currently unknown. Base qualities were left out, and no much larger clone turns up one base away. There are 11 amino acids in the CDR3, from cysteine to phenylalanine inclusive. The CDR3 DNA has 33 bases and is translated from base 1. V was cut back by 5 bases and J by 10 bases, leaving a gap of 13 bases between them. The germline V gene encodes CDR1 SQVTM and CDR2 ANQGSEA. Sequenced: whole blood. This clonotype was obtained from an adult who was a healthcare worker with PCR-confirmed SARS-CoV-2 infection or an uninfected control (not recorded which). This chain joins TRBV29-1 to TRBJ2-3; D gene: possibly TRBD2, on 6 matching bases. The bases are TGCAGCGTTCCGGGGGACCGCGCGCAGTATTTT. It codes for CSVPGDRAQYF.